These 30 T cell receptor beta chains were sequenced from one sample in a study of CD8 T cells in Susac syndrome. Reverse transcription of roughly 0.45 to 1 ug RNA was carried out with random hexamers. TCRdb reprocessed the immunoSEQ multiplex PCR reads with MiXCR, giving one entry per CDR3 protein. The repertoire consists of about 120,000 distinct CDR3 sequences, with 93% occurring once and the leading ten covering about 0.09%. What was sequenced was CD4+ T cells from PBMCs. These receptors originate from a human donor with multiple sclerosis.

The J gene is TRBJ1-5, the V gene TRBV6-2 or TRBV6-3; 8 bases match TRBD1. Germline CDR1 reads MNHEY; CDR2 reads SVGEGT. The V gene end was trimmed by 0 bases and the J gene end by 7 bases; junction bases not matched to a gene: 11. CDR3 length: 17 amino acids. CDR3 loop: CASSYSIHRGQGQPQHF. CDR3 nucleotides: TGTGCCAGCAGTTACTCGATTCATCGAGGACAGGGACAGCCCCAGCATTTT.

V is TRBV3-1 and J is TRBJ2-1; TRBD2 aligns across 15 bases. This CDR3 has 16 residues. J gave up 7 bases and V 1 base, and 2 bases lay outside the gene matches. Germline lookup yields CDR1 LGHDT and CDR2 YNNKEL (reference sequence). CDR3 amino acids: CASSQVGTSGGNEQFF. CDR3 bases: TGTGCCAGCAGCCAAGTTGGGACTAGCGGGGGGAATGAGCAGTTCTTC.

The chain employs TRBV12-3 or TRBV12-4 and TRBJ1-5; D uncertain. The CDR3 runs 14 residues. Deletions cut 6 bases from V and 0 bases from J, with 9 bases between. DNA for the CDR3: TGTGCCAGCAGGGGTACCCTTAGCAATCAGCCCCAGCATTTT. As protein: CASRGTLSNQPQHF.

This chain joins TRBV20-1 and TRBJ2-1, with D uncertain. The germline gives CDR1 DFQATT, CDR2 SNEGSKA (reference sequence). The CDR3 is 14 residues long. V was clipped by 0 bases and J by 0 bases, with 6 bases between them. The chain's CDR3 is CSARDEVSYNEQFF. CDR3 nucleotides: TGCAGTGCTAGAGACGAGGTCTCCTACAATGAGCAGTTCTTC.

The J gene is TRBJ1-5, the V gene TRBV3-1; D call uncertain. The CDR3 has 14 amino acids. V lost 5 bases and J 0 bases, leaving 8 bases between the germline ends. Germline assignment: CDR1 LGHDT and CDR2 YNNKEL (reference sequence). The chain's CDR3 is CASSSSDSNQPQHF. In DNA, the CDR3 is TGTGCCAGCAGCTCTTCAGATAGCAATCAGCCCCAGCATTTT.

The CDR3 here is CASSVDQGGYGYTF. Written as DNA, the CDR3 is TGTGCCAGCAGCGTTGATCAGGGGGGGTATGGCTACACCTTC. J is TRBJ1-2 and V is TRBV9, with 7 bases aligning to TRBD1. This CDR3 contains 14 residues. Unmatched junction bases numbered 6, after V lost 2 bases and J lost 5 bases. Germline assignment: CDR1 SGDLS and CDR2 YYNGEE.

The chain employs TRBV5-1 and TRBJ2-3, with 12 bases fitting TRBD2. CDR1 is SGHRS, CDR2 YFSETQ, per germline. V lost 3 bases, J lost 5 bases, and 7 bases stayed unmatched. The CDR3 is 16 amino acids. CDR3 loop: CASSSWTSGMGDTQYF. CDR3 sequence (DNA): TGCGCCAGCAGCTCCTGGACTAGCGGGATGGGAGATACGCAGTATTTT. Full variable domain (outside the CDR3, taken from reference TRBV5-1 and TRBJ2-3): KAGVTQTPRYLIKTRGQQVTLSCSPISGHRSVSWYQQTPGQGLQFLFEYFSETQRNKGNFPGRFSGRQFSNSRSEMNVSTLELGDSALYLCASSSWTSGMGDTQYFGPGTRLTVL.

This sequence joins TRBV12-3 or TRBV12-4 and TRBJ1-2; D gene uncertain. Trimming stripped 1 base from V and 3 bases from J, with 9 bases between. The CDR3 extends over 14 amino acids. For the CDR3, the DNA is TGTGCCAGCAGTTTAGAAGGGAATGACTATGGCTACACCTTC. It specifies CASSLEGNDYGYTF.

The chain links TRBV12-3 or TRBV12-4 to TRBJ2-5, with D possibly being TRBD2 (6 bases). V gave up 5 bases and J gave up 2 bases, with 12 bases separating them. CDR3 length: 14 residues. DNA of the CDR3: TGTGCCAGCAGTCTCCTAGCGCTTCAAGAGACCCAGTACTTC. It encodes CASSLLALQETQYF.

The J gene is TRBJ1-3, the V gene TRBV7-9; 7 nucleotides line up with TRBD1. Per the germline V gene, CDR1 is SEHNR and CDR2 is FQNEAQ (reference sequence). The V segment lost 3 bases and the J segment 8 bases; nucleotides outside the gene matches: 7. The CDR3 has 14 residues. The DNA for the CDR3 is TGTGCCAGCAGCTTCCGGGGACAGACCGACACCATATATTTT. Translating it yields CASSFRGQTDTIYF.

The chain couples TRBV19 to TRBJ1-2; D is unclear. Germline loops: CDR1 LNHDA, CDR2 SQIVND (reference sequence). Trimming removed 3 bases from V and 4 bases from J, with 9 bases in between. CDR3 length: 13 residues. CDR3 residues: CASSIDTTYGYTF. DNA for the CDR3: TGTGCCAGTAGTATCGACACTACCTATGGCTACACCTTC.

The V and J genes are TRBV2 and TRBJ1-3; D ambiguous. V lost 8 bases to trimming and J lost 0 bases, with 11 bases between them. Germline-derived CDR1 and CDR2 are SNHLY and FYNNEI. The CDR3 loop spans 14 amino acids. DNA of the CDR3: TGTGCCAGCTTGTGGCTCCCCTCTGGAAACACCATATATTTT. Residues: CASLWLPSGNTIYF.

Written as DNA, the CDR3 is TGCGCCAGCAGTGAGTCTTATGATACGCAGTATTTT. Translating it yields CASSESYDTQYF. The V gene is TRBV10-1, the J gene TRBJ2-3, with no clear D. CDR1 and CDR2 (germline): WNHNN, SYGVQD (reference sequence). Trimming shortened V by 0 bases and J by 6 bases, and 4 bases separated the two germline ends. The CDR3 runs to 12 residues.

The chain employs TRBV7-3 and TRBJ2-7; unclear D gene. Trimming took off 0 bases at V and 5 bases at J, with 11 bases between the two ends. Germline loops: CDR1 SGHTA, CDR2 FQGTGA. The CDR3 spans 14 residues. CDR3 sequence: CASSLTGISHEQYF. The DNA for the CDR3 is TGTGCCAGCAGCTTAACAGGCATCTCTCACGAGCAGTACTTC.

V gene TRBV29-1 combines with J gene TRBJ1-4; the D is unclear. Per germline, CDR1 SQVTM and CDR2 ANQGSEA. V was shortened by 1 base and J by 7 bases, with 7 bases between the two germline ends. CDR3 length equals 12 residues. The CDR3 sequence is CSVEGFGEKLFF. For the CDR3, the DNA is TGCAGCGTTGAAGGTTTTGGTGAAAAACTGTTTTTT.

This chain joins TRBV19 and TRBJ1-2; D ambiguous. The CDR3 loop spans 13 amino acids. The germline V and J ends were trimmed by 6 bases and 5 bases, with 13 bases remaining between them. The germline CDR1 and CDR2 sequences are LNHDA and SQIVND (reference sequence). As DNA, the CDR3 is TGTGCCAGTAGCACCGACATCCGTTATGGCTACACCTTC. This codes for CASSTDIRYGYTF.

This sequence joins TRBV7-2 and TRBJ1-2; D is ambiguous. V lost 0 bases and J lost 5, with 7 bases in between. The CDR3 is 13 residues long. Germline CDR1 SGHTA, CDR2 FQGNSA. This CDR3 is CASSLALGYGYTF. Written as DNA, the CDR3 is TGTGCCAGCAGCTTAGCCCTCGGATATGGCTACACCTTC.

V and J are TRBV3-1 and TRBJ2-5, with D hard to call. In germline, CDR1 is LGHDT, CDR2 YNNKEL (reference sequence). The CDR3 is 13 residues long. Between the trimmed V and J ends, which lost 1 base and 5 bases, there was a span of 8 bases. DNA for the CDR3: TGTGCCAGCAGCCAAGTGGGCGTCGAGACCCAGTACTTC. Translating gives CASSQVGVETQYF.

DNA of the CDR3: TGTGCCATCAGTAGACAGGGCCAAGAGACCCAGTACTTC. It codes for CAISRQGQETQYF. The rearrangement joins TRBV10-3 to TRBJ2-5, with TRBD1 identical over 7 bases. The ends lost 5 bases at V and 1 base at J; junction bases unmatched: 1. Per the germline V gene, CDR1 is ENHRY and CDR2 is SYGVKD. The CDR3 runs 13 residues.

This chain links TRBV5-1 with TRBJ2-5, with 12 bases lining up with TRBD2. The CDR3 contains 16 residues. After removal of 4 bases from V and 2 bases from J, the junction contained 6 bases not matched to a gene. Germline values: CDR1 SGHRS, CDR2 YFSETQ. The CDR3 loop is CASSDPSGGEQETQYF. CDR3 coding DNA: TGCGCCAGCAGCGACCCTAGCGGGGGGGAGCAAGAGACCCAGTACTTC.

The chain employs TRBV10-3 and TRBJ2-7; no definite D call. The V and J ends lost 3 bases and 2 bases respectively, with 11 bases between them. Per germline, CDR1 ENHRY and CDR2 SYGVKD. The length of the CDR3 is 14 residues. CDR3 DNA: TGTGCCATCAGTGATGCTCTGGAAACCTACGAGCAGTACTTC. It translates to CAISDALETYEQYF.

CDR3 loop: CASSRQTGGRDGYTF. DNA of the CDR3: TGTGCCAGCAGCCGACAAACAGGGGGACGGGATGGCTACACCTTC. The V gene is TRBV14, the J gene TRBJ1-2, with 8 positions matching TRBD1. J lost 6 bases, V lost 4 bases, and 10 bases had no gene match. This CDR3 is built from 15 residues. The germline CDR1 and CDR2 sequences are SGHDN and FVKESK. The complete variable domain, with remaining parts taken from reference TRBV14 and TRBJ1-2, reads EAGVTQFPSHSVIEKGQTVTLRCDPISGHDNLYWYRRVMGKEIKFLLHFVKESKQDESGMPNNRFLAERTGGTYSTLKVQPAELEDSGVYFCASSRQTGGRDGYTFGSGTRLTVV.

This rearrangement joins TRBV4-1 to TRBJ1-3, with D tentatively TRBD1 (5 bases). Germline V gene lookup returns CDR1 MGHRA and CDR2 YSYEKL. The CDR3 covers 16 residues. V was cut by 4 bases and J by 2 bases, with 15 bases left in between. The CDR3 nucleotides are TGCGCCAGCAGCCCGTTGTCGGGAGGGGCTGGAAACACCATATATTTT. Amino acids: CASSPLSGGAGNTIYF.

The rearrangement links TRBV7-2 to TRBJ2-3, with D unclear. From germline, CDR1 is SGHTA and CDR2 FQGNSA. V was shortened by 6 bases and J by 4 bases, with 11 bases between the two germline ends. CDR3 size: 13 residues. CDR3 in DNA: TGTGCCAGCAGTTATAAGGGTGCAGATACGCAGTATTTT. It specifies CASSYKGADTQYF. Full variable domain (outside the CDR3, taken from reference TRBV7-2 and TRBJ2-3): GAGVSQSPSNKVTEKGKDVELRCDPISGHTALYWYRQSLGQGLEFLIYFQGNSAPDKSGLPSDRFSAERTGGSVSTLTIQRTQQEDSAVYLCASSYKGADTQYFGPGTRLTVL.

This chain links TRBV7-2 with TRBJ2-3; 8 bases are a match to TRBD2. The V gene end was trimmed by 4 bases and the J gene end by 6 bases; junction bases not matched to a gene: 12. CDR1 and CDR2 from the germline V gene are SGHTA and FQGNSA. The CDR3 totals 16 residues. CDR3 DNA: TGTGCCAGCAGCTCCGGGGGACGGGGGGGCCGGGATACGCAGTATTTT. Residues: CASSSGGRGGRDTQYF.

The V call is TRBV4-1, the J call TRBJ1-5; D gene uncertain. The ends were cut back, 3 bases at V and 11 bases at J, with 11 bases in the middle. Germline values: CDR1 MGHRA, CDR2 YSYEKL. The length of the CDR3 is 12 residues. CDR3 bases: TGCGCCAGCAGCCAGGAAAATAAGGCCCAGCATTTT. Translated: CASSQENKAQHF.

CDR3 residues: CASSDGQGQPQHF. CDR3 nucleotides: TGTGCCAGCAGTGACGGACAGGGCCAGCCCCAGCATTTT. The J gene is TRBJ1-5, the V gene TRBV25-1; 8 bases fit TRBD1. V trimming: 3 bases; J trimming: 7 bases; junction bases outside the gene matches: 2. The length of the CDR3 is 13 residues. In germline, CDR1 is MGHDK, CDR2 SYGVNS.

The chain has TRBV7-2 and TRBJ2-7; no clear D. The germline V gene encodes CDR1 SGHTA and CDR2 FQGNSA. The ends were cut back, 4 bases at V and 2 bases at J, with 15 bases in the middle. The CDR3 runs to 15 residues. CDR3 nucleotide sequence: TGTGCCAGCAGCTCTACGGGCCCTGGGCCCTACGAGCAGTACTTC. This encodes CASSSTGPGPYEQYF.

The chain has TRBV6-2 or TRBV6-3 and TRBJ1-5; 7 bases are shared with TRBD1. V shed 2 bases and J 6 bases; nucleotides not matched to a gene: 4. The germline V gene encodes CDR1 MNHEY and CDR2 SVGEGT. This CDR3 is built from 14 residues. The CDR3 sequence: CASSYPAGGQPQHF. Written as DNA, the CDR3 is TGTGCCAGCAGTTACCCTGCAGGGGGTCAGCCCCAGCATTTT.

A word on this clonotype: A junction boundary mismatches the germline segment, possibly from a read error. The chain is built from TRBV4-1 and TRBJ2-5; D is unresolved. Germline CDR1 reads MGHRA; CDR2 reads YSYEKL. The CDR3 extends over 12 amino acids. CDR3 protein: CASSQDRETQYF. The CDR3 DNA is TGTGCCAGCAGCCAAGATAGGGAGACCCAGTACTTC.